This is a list of T cell receptor beta chains from one sample in a study of chemoradiotherapy in HPV16-positive cancers. Produced via immunoSEQ multiplex PCR; TCRdb's table is partial and in-frame only. Of tens of thousands of clones in the sample, just under 95% are singletons; the top ten hold roughly a sixth. The source material was blood, sampled from a patient who underwent chemoradiotherapy. The receptors derive from a human donor with HPV-associated anogenital cancer. Each CDR3 is given without its conserved first and last residue. D genes are given only for firm matches. Size tells how often a clone was seen (once, few, many) or the class of an expanded clone, and some rows leave it out.

d_call: NA; clone_size: NA; v_call: TRBV6-5; cdr3_aa: ASRKGVNSPLH
d_call: NA; clone_size: NA; v_call: TRBV27; cdr3_aa: ASRLQGGNTEAF
d_call: NA; clone_size: NA; v_call: TRBV5-1; cdr3_aa: ASSFLQGENSPLH
d_call: NA; clone_size: NA; v_call: TRBV5-1; cdr3_aa: ASSLSPGRHNEQF
d_call: TRBD1; clone_size: once; v_call: TRBV5-5; cdr3_aa: ASSLVQGETAEQY
d_call: NA; clone_size: NA; v_call: TRBV10-2; cdr3_aa: ASTRENTEAF
d_call: TRBD2; clone_size: NA; v_call: TRBV28; cdr3_aa: ASSPGTSGSYEQF
d_call: NA; clone_size: once; v_call: TRBV29-1; cdr3_aa: STRQTGNEQY
d_call: NA; clone_size: NA; v_call: TRBV11-3; cdr3_aa: ASSFRTSPGELF
d_call: NA; clone_size: NA; v_call: TRBV7-9; cdr3_aa: ASSLEGHYEQY
d_call: TRBD1; clone_size: NA; v_call: TRBV5-5; cdr3_aa: ASSWGSGGSYEQY
d_call: NA; clone_size: few; v_call: TRBV7-8; cdr3_aa: ASRSDREAF
d_call: NA; clone_size: NA; v_call: TRBV19; cdr3_aa: ASGDYGYT
d_call: NA; clone_size: NA; v_call: TRBV9; cdr3_aa: ASSSGNEQF
d_call: TRBD2; clone_size: NA; v_call: TRBV2; cdr3_aa: ATSGLVVSVGQF
d_call: NA; clone_size: NA; v_call: TRBV6-6; cdr3_aa: ASSYSQETQY
d_call: TRBD2; clone_size: NA; v_call: TRBV4-2; cdr3_aa: ASSRGTSGGPGDTQY
d_call: NA; clone_size: NA; v_call: TRBV18; cdr3_aa: ASSPSHEFSGNTIY
d_call: TRBD1; clone_size: NA; v_call: TRBV25-1; cdr3_aa: ASSEYGGQYNEQF
d_call: TRBD1; clone_size: NA; v_call: TRBV6-1; cdr3_aa: ASSRFGTAYEQY
d_call: TRBD2; clone_size: NA; v_call: TRBV4-2; cdr3_aa: ASSQTSGGWGDTQY
d_call: NA; clone_size: NA; v_call: TRBV5-6; cdr3_aa: ASSLMESQETQY
d_call: NA; clone_size: NA; v_call: TRBV28; cdr3_aa: ASSLTGNNQPQH